Listed below are T cell receptor beta chains from one sample, sequenced in a study of cytomegalovirus exposure and HLA in healthy donors. Using immunoSEQ multiplex PCR, the repertoire was profiled, and TCRdb retains in-frame clones only, with some absent. Among over 70,000 clones listed, approximately 67% were seen once. The sequencing sample was made of PBMCs. These receptors were collected from a man aged 35 to 55 in good health and CMV-seropositive. CDR3s include the opening cysteine and the closing phenylalanine or tryptophan. The D gene is left open where the match is weak. The size field is filled for only some rows; it gives once, few, many or a size class.

D gene,V gene,J gene,clone size,CDR3 DNA,CDR3 protein
TRBD1,TRBV5-1,TRBJ2-5,few,TGCGCCAGCAGCTTGGGGGACAGGACCCCCCGGGAGACCCAGTACTTC,CASSLGDRTPRETQYF
.,TRBV10-3,TRBJ1-1,few,TGTGCCATCAGTGAACAGCCGAACACTGAAGCTTTCTTT,CAISEQPNTEAFF
TRBD1,TRBV7-2,TRBJ1-5,few,TGTGCCAGCAGCTGGTTACAGGGGGGCAATCAGCCCCAGCATTTT,CASSWLQGGNQPQHF
.,TRBV5-1,TRBJ2-7,.,TGCGCCAGCAGCCCCACAGGTCTATCCTACGAGCAGTACTTC,CASSPTGLSYEQYF
TRBD1,TRBV14,TRBJ1-1,.,TGTGCCAGCAGCTCCGGACAGGGAAATGAAGCTTTCTTT,CASSSGQGNEAFF
.,TRBV5-1,TRBJ2-5,.,TGCGCCAGCAGCTTGGAATCAGGGTTAGAGACCCAGTACTTC,CASSLESGLETQYF
.,TRBV6-1,TRBJ2-3,.,TGTGCCAGCAACGGACAGTTGTCCGGGAGGGATACGCAGTATTTT,CASNGQLSGRDTQYF
.,TRBV7-9,TRBJ1-1,once,TGTGCCAGCAGCGCCTTGGGGGGGGCGAACACTGAAGCTTTCTTT,CASSALGGANTEAFF
.,TRBV6-5,TRBJ1-1,.,TGTGCCAGCAGTTACCGTTCGGCTAGGGGGACCACTGAAGCTTTCTTT,CASSYRSARGTTEAFF
TRBD1,TRBV5-1,TRBJ2-2,.,TGCGCCAGCAGCTTCGGGACAGGGGTGACCGGGGAGCTGTTTTTT,CASSFGTGVTGELFF
TRBD1,TRBV9,TRBJ2-1,.,TGTGCCAGCAGCGATCGGACAGGGCCGCAGTTCTTC,CASSDRTGPQFF
.,TRBV10-3,TRBJ1-1,.,TGTGCCATCAGTGGAGAGGGGAACACTGAAGCTTTCTTT,CAISGEGNTEAFF
.,TRBV11-2,TRBJ1-1,.,TGTGCCAGCAGTTGGAACAGCCTCGGCACTGAAGCTTTCTTT,CASSWNSLGTEAFF
TRBD2,TRBV6-4,TRBJ2-7,.,TGTGCCAGCAGTGAAAGCGGGGGGGCCTACGAGCAGTACTTC,CASSESGGAYEQYF
.,TRBV10-3,TRBJ2-7,once,TGTGCCATCAGTGGGGGGGTCGTGAACAGCTACGAGCAGTACTTC,CAISGGVVNSYEQYF
TRBD2,TRBV6-6,TRBJ2-5,.,TGTGCCAGCAACATAGCGGACCGAGGGCGGGAGCAGTACTTC,CASNIADRGREQYF
TRBD1,TRBV2,TRBJ2-2,.,TGTGCCAGCAGGGGGACAGGGGGAGCCGGGGAGCTGTTTTTT,CASRGTGGAGELFF
.,TRBV7-9,TRBJ2-3,.,TGTGCCAGCAGCCCCTACACAGATACGCAGTATTTT,CASSPYTDTQYF
TRBD2,TRBV11-3,TRBJ2-5,.,TGTGCCAGCAGCTTGGGGCTAGCGGGAGAGACCCAGTACTTC,CASSLGLAGETQYF
TRBD1,TRBV9,TRBJ1-4,.,TGTGCCAGCAGCCAGACAGGGAGGCGTGAAAAACTGTTTTTT,CASSQTGRREKLFF
.,TRBV28,TRBJ1-2,.,TGTGCCAGCAGTTCGGGGACATTCTATGGCTACACCTTC,CASSSGTFYGYTF
TRBD2,TRBV4-2,TRBJ2-7,.,TGTGCCAGCAGCCCCCGTGCCCAAACCGGACTAGCGGGGGGGCTAGAGCAGTACTTC,CASSPRAQTGLAGGLEQYF
.,TRBV2,TRBJ1-1,.,TGTGCCAGCGCGCAGGAGGGCGGGGACACTGAAGCTTTCTTT,CASAQEGGDTEAFF
TRBD1,TRBV5-1,TRBJ1-6,.,TGCGCCAGCAGCGTTACAGGGGGTACGGATAATTCACCCCTCCACTTT,CASSVTGGTDNSPLHF
TRBD2,TRBV9,TRBJ2-5,.,TGTGCCAGCAGCGTAGCTGCGGGGGAACGGCAAGAGACCCAGTACTTC,CASSVAAGERQETQYF
TRBD1,TRBV7-9,TRBJ1-2,few,TGTGCCAGCAGCCCCGGAGGGCAGGGGGCGGTCTATGGCTACACCTTC,CASSPGGQGAVYGYTF
.,TRBV25-1,TRBJ2-7,.,TGTGCCAGCAGTGCGGGACAAGGCAACTACGAGCAGTACTTC,CASSAGQGNYEQYF
.,TRBV19,TRBJ1-4,.,TGTGCCAGTAGTACCGGGGGTGCAACTAATGAAAAACTGTTTTTT,CASSTGGATNEKLFF
TRBD1,TRBV18,TRBJ1-1,.,TGTGCCAGCTCACCCCGCGGGACAGGGGGCACTGAAGCTTTCTTT,CASSPRGTGGTEAFF
TRBD1,TRBV9,TRBJ1-2,.,TGTGCCAGCAGCGTAGAGGGACAGTTCTATGGCTACACCTTC,CASSVEGQFYGYTF